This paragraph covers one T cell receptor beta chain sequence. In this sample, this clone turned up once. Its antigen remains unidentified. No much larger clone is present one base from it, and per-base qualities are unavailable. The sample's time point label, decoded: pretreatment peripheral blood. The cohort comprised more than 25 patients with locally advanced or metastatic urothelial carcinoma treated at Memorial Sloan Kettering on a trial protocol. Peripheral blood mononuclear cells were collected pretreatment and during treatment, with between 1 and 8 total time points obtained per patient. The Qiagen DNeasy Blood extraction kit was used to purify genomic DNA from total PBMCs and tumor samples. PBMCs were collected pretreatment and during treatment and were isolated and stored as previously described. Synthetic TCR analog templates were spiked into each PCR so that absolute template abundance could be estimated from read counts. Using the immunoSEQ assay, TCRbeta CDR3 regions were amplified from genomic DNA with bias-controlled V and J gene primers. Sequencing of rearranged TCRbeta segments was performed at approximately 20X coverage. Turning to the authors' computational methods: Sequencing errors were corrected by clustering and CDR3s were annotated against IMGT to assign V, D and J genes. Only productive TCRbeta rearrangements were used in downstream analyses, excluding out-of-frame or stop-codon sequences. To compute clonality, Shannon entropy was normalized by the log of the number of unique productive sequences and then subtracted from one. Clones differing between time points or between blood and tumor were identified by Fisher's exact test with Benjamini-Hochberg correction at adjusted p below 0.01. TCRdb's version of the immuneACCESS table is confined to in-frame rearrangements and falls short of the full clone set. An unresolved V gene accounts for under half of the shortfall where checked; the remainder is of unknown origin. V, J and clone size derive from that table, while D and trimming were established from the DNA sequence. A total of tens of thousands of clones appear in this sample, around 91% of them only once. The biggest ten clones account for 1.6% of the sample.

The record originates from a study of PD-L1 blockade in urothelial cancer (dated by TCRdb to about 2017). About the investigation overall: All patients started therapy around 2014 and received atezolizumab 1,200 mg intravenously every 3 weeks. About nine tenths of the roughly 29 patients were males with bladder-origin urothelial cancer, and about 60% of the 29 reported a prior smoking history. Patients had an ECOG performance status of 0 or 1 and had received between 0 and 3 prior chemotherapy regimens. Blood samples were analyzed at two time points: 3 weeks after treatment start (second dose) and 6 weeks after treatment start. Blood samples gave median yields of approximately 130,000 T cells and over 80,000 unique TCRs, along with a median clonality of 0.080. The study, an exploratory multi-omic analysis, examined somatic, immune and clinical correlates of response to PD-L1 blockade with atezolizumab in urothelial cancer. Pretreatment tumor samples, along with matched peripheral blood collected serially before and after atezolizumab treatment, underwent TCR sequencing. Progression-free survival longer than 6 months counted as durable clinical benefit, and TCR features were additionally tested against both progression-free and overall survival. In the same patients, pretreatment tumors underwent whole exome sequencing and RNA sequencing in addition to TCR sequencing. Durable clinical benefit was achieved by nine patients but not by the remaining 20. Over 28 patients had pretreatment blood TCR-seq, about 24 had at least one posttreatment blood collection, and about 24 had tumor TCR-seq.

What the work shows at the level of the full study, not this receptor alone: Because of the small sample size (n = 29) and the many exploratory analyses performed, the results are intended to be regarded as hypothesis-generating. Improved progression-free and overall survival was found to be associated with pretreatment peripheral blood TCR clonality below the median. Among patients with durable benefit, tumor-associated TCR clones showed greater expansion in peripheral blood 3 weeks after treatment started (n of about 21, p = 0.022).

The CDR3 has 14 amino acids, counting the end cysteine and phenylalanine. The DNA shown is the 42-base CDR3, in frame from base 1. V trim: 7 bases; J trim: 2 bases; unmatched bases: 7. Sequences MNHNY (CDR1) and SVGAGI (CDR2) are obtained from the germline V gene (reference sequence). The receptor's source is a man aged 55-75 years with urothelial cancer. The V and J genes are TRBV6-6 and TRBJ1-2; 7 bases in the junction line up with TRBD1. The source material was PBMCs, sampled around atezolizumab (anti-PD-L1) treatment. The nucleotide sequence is TGTGCCAGCACCTTGACAGGGATAAACTATGGCTACACCTTC. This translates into CASTLTGINYGYTF.